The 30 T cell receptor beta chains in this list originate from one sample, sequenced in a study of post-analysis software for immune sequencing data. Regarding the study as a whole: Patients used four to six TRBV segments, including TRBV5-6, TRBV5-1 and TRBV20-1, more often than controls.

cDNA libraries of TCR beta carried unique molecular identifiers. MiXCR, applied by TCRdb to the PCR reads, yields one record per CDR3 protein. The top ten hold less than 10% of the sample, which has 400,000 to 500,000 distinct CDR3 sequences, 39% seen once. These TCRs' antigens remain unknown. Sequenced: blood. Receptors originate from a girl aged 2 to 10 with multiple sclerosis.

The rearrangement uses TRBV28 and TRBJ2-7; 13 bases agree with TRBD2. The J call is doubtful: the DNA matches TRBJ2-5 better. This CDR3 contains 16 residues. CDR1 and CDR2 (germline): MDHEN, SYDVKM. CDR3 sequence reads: CASSSRLAGGGETQYF. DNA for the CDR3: TGTGCCAGCAGTTCCCGACTAGCGGGGGGTGGGGAGACCCAGTACTTC.

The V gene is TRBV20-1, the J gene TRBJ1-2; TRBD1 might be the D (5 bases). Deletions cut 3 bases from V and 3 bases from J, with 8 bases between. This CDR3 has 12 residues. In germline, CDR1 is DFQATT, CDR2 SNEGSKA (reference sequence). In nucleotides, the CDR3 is TGCAGTGCTAGGGGGGGACACTATGGCTACACCTTC. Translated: CSARGGHYGYTF.

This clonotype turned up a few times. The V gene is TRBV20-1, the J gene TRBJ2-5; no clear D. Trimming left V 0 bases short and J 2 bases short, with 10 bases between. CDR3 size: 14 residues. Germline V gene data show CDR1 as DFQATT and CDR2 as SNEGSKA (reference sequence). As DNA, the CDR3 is TGCAGTGCTAGAGATCATCAGGATCAAGAGACCCAGTACTTC. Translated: CSARDHQDQETQYF.

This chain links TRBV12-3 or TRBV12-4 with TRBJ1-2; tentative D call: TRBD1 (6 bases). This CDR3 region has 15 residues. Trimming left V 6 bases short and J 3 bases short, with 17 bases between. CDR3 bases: TGTGCCAGCAGCTACTACGGACAGATACACTATGGCTACACCTTC. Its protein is CASSYYGQIHYGYTF.

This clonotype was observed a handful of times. The CDR3 protein is CASSRRGGNYGYTF. The DNA of the CDR3 is TGTGCCAGCAGCAGAAGGGGAGGGAACTATGGCTACACCTTC. The chain is built from TRBV7-9 and TRBJ1-2, with D possibly matching TRBD1 (5 bases). V was clipped by 5 bases and J by 2 bases, with 12 bases between them. Germline V gene sequence: CDR1 SEHNR, CDR2 FQNEAQ (reference sequence). This CDR3 has 14 residues.

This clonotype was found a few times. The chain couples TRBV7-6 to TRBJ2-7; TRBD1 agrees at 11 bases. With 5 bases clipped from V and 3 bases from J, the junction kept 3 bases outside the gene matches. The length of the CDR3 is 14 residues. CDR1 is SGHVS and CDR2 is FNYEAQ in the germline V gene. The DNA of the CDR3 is TGTGCCAGCAGCCGGGACAGGGGGGTCTACGAGCAGTACTTC. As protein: CASSRDRGVYEQYF.

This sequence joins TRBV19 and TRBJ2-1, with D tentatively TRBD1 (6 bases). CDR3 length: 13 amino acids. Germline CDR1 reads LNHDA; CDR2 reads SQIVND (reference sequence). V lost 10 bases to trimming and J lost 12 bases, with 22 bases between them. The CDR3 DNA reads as TGTGCCACTCGCCCCAACAGGGCAGCCGGGCAGTTCTTC. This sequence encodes CATRPNRAAGQFF.

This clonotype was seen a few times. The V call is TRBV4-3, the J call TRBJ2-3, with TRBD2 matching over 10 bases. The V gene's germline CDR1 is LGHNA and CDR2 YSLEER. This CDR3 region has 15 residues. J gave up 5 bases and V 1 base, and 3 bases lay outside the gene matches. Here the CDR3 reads CASSQASGSKDTQYF. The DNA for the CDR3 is TGCGCCAGCAGCCAAGCTAGCGGGAGTAAAGATACGCAGTATTTT.

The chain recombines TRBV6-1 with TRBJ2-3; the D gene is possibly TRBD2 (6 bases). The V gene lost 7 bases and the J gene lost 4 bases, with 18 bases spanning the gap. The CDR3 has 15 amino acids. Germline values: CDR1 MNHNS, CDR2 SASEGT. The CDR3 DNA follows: TGTGCCAGCACTCAACGGGGAGGAGCGGCAGATACGCAGTATTTT. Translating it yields CASTQRGGAADTQYF.

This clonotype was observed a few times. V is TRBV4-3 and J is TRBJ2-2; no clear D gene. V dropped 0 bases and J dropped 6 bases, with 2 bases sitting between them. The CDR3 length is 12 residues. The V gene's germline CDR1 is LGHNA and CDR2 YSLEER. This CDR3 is CASSQDPGELFF. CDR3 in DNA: TGCGCCAGCAGCCAAGATCCCGGGGAGCTGTTTTTT.

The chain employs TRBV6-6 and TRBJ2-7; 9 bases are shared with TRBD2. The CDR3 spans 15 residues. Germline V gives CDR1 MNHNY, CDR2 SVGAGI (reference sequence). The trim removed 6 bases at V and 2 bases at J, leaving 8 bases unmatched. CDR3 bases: TGTGCCAGCAGCTCAATAGCGGGAGACGCCTACGAGCAGTACTTC. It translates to CASSSIAGDAYEQYF.

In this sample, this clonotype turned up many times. The CDR3 region has the DNA TGCGCCAGCAGCCAGACAGGGAGGACCTACGAGCAGTACTTC. Protein sequence: CASSQTGRTYEQYF. The chain joins TRBV5-1 to TRBJ2-7, with D possibly being TRBD1 (7 bases). V dropped 4 bases and J dropped 2 bases, with 13 bases sitting between them. The CDR3 has 14 amino acids. The germline CDR1 and CDR2 sequences are SGHRS and YFSETQ.

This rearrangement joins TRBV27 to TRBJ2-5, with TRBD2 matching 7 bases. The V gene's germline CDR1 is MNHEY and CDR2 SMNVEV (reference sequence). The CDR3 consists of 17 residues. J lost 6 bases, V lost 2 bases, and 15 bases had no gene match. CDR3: CASSLGSGGSNLKTQYF. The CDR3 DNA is TGTGCCAGCAGTTTAGGGTCGGGCGGGAGTAACCTGAAGACCCAGTACTTC.

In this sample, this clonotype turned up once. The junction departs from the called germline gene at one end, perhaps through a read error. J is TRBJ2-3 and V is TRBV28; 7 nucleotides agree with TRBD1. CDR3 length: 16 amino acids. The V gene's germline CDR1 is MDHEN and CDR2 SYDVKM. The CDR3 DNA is TGTGCCTGCAGTTTTATGTCCCGGGACAGTAATACGATGCAGTATTTT. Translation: CACSFMSRDSNTMQYF. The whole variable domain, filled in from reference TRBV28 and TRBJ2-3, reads DVKVTQSSRYLVKRTGEKVFLECVQDMDHENMFWYRQDPGLGLRLIYFSYDVKMKEKGDIPEGYSVSREKKERFSLILESASTNQTSMYLCACSFMSRDSNTMQYFGPGTRLTVL.

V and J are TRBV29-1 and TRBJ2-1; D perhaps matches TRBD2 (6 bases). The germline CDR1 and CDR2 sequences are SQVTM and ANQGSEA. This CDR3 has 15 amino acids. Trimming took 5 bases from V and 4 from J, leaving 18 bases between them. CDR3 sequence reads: CSVSNRGAGYNEQFF. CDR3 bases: TGCAGCGTTTCTAACAGAGGAGCGGGTTACAATGAGCAGTTCTTC.

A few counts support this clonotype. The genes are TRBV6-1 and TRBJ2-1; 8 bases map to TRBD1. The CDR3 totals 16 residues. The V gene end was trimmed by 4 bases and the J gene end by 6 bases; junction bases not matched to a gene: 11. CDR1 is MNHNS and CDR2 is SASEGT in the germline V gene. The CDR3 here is CASSVDRDRSPNEQFF. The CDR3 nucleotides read TGTGCCAGCAGTGTCGACCGGGACAGGTCTCCCAATGAGCAGTTCTTC.

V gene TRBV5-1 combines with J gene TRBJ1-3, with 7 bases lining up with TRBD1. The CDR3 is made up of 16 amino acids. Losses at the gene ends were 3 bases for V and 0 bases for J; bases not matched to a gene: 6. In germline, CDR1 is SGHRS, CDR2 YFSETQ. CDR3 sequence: CASSSGTESSGNTIYF. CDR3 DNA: TGCGCCAGCAGCTCCGGGACAGAGAGCTCTGGAAACACCATATATTTT.

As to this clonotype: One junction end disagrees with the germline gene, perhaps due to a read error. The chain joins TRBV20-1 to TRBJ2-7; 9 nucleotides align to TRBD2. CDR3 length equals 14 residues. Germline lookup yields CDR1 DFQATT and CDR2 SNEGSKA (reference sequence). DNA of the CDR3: TGCAGTGCTAGAGCTAGCGGGAAACTCTACGGGCAGTACTTC. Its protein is CSARASGKLYGQYF.

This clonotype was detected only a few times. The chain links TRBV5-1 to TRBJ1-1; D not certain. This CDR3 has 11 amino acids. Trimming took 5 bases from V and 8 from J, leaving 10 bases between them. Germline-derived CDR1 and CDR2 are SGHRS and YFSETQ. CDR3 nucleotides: TGCGCCAGCAGTTACCTCGGGGAAGCTTTCTTT. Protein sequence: CASSYLGEAFF. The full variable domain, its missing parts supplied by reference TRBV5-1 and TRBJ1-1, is KAGVTQTPRYLIKTRGQQVTLSCSPISGHRSVSWYQQTPGQGLQFLFEYFSETQRNKGNFPGRFSGRQFSNSRSEMNVSTLELGDSALYLCASSYLGEAFFGQGTRLTVV.

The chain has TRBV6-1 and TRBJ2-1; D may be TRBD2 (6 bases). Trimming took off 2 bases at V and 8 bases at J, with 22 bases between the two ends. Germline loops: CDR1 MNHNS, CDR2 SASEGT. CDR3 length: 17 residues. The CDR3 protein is CASSESSGVAAYDEQFF. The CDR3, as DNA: TGTGCCAGCAGTGAATCCTCTGGGGTAGCGGCTTACGATGAGCAGTTCTTC.

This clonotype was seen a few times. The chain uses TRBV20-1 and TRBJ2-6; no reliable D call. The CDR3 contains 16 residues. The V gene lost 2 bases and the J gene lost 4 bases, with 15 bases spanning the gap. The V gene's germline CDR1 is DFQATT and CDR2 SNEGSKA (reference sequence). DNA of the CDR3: TGCAGTGCTAGAAAGGGAACAGTATCCGGGGCCAACGTCCTGACTTTC. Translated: CSARKGTVSGANVLTF.

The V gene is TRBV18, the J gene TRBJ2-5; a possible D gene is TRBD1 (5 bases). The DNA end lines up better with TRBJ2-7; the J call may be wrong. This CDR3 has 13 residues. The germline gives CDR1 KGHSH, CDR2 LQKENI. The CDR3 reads CASSPQGAYEQYF. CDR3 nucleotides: TGTGCCAGCTCTCCCCAGGGTGCCTACGAGCAGTACTTC.

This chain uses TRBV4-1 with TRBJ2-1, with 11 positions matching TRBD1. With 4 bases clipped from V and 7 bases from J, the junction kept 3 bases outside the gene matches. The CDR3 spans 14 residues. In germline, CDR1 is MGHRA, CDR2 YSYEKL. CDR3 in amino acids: CASSLGQGVNEQFF. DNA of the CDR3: TGCGCCAGCAGCCTGGGACAGGGGGTAAATGAGCAGTTCTTC.

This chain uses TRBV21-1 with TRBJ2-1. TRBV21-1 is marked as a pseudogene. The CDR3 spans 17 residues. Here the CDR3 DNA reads TGTGCCAGCAGCAAAGAGGAGCGGGAGCGGTCCTACAATGAGCAGTTCTTC. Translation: CASSKEERERSYNEQFF.

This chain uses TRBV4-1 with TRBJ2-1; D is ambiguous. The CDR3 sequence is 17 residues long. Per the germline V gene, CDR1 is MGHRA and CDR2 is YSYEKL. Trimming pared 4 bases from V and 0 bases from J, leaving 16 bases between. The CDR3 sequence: CASSPSLLLSSYNEQFF. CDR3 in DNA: TGCGCCAGCAGCCCTTCTCTCTTGCTCAGCTCCTACAATGAGCAGTTCTTC.

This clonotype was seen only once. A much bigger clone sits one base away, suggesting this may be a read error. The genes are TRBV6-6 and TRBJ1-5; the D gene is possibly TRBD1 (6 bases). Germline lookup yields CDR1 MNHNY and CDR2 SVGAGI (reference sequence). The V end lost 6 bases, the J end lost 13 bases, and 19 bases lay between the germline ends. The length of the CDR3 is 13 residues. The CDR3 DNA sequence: TGTGCCAGCAGCAGAATACAGGGTCCGCTACAGCATTTT. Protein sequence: CASSRIQGPLQHF.

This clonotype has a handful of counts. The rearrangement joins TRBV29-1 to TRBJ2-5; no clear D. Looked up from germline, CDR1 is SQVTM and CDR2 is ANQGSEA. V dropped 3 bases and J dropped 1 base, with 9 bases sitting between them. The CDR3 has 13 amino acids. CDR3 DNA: TGCAGCGTTGATCACGGGCTCCAAGAGACCCAGTACTTC. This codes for CSVDHGLQETQYF.

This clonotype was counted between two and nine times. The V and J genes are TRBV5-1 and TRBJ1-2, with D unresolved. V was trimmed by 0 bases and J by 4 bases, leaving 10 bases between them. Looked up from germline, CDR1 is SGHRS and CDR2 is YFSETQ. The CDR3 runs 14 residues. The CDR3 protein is CASSLVASLYGYTF. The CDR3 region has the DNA TGCGCCAGCAGCTTGGTTGCAAGTCTCTATGGCTACACCTTC.

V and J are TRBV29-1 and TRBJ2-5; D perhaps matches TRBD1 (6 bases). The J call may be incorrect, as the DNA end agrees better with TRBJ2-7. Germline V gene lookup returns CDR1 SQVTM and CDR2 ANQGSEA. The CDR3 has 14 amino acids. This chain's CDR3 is CSVDLQGYGYEQYF. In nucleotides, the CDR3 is TGCAGCGTTGATCTCCAGGGGTATGGCTACGAGCAGTACTTC.

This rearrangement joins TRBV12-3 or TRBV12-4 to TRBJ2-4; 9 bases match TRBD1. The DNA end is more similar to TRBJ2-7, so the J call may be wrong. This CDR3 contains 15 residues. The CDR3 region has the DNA TGTGCCAGCAGTTTAGGGGGGACAGGGCACTACGAGCAGTACTTC. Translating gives CASSLGGTGHYEQYF.